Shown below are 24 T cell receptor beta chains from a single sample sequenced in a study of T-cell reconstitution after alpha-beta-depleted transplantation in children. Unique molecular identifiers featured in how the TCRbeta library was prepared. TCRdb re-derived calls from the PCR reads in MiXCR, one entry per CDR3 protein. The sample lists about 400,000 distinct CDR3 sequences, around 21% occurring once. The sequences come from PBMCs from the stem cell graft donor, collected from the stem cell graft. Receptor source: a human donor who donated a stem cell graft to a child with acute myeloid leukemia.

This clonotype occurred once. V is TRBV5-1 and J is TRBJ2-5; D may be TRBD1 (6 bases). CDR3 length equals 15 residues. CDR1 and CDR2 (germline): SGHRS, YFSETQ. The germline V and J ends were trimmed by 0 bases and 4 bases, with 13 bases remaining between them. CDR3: CASSLGSLDRETQYF. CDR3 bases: TGCGCCAGCAGCTTGGGCTCCCTGGACAGAGAGACCCAGTACTTC.

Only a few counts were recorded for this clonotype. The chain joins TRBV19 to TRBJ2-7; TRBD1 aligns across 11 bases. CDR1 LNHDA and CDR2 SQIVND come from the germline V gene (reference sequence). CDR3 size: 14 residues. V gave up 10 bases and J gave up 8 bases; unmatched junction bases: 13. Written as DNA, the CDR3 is TGTGCCACCGGGGACAGGGGGGGCTTAAATCAGCAGTACTTC. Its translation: CATGDRGGLNQQYF.

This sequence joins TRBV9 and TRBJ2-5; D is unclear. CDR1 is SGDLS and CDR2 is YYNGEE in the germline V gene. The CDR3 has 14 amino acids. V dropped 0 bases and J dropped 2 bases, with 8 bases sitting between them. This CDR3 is CASSVDLYQETQYF. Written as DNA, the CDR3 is TGTGCCAGCAGCGTAGATTTGTATCAAGAGACCCAGTACTTC.

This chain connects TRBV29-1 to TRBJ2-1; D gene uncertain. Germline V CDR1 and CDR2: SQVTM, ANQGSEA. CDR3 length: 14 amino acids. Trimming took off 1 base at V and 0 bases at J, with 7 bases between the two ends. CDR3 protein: CSVEGLDSYNEQFF. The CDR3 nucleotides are TGCAGCGTTGAAGGACTGGACTCCTACAATGAGCAGTTCTTC.

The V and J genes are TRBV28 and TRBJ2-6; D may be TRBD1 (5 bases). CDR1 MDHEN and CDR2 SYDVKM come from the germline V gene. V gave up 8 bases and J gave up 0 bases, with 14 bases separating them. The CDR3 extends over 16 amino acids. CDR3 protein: CASGPGIASGANVLTF. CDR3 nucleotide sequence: TGTGCCAGCGGTCCAGGGATAGCCTCTGGGGCCAACGTCCTGACTTTC.

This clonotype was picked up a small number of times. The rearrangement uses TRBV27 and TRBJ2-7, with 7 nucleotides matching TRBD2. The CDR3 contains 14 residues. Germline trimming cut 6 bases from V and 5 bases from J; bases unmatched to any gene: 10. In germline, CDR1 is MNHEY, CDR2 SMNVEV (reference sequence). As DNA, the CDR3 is TGTGCCAGCAGCACCGGACTAGGCTCACACGAGCAGTACTTC. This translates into CASSTGLGSHEQYF.

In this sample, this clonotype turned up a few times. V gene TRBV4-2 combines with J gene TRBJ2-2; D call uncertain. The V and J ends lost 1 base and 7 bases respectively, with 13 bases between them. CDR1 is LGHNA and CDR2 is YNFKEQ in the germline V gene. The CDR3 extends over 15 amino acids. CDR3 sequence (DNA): TGTGCCAGCAGCCAAGGGAATTCTGCCGGCGGGGAGCTGTTTTTT. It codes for CASSQGNSAGGELFF.

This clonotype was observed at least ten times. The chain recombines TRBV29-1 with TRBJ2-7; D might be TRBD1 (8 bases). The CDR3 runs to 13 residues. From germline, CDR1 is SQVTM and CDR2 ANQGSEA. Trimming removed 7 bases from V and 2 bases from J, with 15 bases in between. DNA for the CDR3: TGCAGCGGCGGGGGACAGGCGACCTACGAGCAGTACTTC. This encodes CSGGGQATYEQYF.

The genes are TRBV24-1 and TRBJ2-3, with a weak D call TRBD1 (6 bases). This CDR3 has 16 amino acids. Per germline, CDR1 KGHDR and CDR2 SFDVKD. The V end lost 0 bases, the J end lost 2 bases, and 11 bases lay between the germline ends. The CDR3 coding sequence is TGTGCCACCAGTGATTTGAGACAGGACAACACAGATACGCAGTATTTT. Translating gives CATSDLRQDNTDTQYF.

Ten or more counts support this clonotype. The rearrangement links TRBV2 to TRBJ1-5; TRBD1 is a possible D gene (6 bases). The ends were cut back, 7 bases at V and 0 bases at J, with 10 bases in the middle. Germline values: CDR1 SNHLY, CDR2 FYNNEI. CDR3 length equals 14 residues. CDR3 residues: CASTGTNSNQPQHF. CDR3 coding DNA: TGTGCCAGCACTGGGACAAATAGCAATCAGCCCCAGCATTTT.

CDR3 in DNA: TGTGCCAGCAAGACAGGGAACCCCTACGAGCAGTACTTC. It translates to CASKTGNPYEQYF. The V and J genes are TRBV6-1 and TRBJ2-7; 7 nucleotides match TRBD1. There are 13 residues in the CDR3. The germline V gene encodes CDR1 MNHNS and CDR2 SASEGT. V dropped 7 bases and J dropped 2; count of bases not matched to a gene: 5.

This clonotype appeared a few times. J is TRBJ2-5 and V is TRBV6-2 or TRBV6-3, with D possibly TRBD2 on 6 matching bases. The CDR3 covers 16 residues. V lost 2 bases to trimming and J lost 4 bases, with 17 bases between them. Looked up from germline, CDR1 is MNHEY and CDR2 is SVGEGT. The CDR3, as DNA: TGTGCCAGCAGTTACGAACGGAGGGCGGTGGGAGAGACCCAGTACTTC. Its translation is CASSYERRAVGETQYF.

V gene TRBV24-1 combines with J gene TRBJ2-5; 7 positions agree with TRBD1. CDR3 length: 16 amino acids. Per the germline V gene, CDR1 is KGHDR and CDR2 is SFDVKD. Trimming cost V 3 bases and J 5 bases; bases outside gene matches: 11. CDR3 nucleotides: TGTGCCACCAGTGATCCCCTTGACAGGGAGCGGGAGACCCAGTACTTC. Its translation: CATSDPLDRERETQYF.

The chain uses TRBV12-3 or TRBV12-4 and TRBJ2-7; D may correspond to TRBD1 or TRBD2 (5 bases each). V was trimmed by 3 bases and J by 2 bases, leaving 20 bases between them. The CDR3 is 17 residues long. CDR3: CASSLGQGIGTTYEQYF. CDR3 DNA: TGTGCCAGCAGTTTGGGGCAGGGCATTGGGACCACCTACGAGCAGTACTTC.

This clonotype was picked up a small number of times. The CDR3 DNA is TGTGCCATCAGTGCTAGCGGGAGGCCCTACGAGCAGTACTTC. Protein sequence: CAISASGRPYEQYF. V usage is TRBV10-3 and J usage is TRBJ2-7; 11 nucleotides align to TRBD2. The V segment lost 4 bases and the J segment 2 bases; nucleotides outside the gene matches: 1. Per the germline V gene, CDR1 is ENHRY and CDR2 is SYGVKD. There are 14 residues in the CDR3.

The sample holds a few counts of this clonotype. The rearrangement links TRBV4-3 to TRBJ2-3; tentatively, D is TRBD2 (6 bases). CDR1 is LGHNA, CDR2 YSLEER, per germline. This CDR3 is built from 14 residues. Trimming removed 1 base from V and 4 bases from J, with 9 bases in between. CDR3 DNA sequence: TGCGCCAGCAGCCAAGTGGGAGGCCCAGATACGCAGTATTTT. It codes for CASSQVGGPDTQYF.

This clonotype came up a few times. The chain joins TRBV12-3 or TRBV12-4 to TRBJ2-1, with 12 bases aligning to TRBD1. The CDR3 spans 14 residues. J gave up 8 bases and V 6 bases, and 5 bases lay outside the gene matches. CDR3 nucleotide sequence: TGTGCCAGCAGGGGACAGGGGGCGTCCGATGAGCAGTTCTTC. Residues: CASRGQGASDEQFF.

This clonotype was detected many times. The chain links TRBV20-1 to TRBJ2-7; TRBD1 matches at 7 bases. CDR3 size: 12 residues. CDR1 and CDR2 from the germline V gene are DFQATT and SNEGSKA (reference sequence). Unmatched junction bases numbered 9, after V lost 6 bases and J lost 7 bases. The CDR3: CSATTGSGEQYF. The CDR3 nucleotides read TGCAGTGCCACGACAGGGTCTGGGGAGCAGTACTTC.

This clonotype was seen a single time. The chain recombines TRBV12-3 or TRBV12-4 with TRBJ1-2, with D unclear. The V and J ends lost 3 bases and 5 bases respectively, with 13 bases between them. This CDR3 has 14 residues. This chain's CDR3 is CASSFGQDPYGYTF. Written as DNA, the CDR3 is TGTGCCAGCAGTTTTGGGCAGGACCCATATGGCTACACCTTC.

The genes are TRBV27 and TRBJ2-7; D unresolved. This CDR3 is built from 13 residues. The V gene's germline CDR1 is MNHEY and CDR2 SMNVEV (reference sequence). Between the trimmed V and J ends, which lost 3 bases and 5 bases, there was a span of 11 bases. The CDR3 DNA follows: TGTGCCAGCAGTTTGGCCCATGGACACGAGCAGTACTTC. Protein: CASSLAHGHEQYF.

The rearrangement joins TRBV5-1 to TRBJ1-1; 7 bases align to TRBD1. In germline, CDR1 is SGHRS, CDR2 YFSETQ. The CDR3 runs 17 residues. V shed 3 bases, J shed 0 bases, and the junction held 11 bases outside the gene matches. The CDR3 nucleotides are TGCGCCAGCAGCTCTACAGGGGCGATAGATATGAACACTGAAGCTTTCTTT. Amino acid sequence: CASSSTGAIDMNTEAFF.

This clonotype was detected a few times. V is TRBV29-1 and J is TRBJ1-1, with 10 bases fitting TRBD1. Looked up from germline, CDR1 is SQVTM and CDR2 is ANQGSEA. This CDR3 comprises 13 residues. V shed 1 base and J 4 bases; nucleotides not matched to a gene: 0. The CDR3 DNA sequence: TGCAGCGTTGAAGGGACAGGGGGCACTGAAGCTTTCTTT. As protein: CSVEGTGGTEAFF.

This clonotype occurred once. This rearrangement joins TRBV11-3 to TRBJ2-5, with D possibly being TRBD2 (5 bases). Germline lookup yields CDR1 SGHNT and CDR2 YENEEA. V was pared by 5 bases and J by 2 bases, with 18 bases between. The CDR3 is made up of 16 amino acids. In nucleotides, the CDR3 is TGTGCCAGCAGCCCCCTTTGGGGAGCGGCACAAGAGACCCAGTACTTC. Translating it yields CASSPLWGAAQETQYF.

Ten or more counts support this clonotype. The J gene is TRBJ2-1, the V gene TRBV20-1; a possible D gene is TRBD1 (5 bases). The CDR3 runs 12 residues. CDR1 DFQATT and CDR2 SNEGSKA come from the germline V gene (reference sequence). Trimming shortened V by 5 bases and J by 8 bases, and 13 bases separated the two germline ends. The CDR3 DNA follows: TGCAGTGCTTTGCTAGGGGCACATGAGCAGTTCTTC. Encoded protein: CSALLGAHEQFF.